This T cell receptor beta chain was identified in a study of T-cell memory formation after mild COVID-19. Study context: TCR clusters showed largely donor specificity.

The 5'RACE method, run with constant-segment primers, produced TCR alpha and TCR beta cDNA libraries (carrying sample barcodes and UMIs). TCRdb ran MiXCR on the 5' RACE reads and lists one entry per CDR3 protein. The data show about 100,000 distinct CDR3 sequences, around 15% seen once. This clonotype was picked up a small number of times. Its antigen is not known. Study-wide results and limits: Pre-infection memory showed some responding clones, and this suggested that cross-reactive memory joined. Whether day 37 second-wave clones are SARS-CoV-2-specific was not confirmed.

Sequenced sample: PBMCs or a T cell subset sorted from them (not recorded which). The origin of this receptor is a man aged 18 to 30 who had mild COVID-19 (a few samples of this study predate the infection). Cell type and time point are not known.

Here the CDR3 DNA reads TGCAGCGTTGAAGACCTCGGACAGGGGTTTTTGGTAGCTTTCTTT. Its translation is CSVEDLGQGFLVAFF. The chain recombines TRBV29-1 with TRBJ1-1, with 9 bases that match TRBD1. Trimming cost V 0 bases and J 10 bases; bases outside gene matches: 12. The CDR3 extends over 15 amino acids. Germline V gene lookup returns CDR1 SQVTM and CDR2 ANQGSEA.